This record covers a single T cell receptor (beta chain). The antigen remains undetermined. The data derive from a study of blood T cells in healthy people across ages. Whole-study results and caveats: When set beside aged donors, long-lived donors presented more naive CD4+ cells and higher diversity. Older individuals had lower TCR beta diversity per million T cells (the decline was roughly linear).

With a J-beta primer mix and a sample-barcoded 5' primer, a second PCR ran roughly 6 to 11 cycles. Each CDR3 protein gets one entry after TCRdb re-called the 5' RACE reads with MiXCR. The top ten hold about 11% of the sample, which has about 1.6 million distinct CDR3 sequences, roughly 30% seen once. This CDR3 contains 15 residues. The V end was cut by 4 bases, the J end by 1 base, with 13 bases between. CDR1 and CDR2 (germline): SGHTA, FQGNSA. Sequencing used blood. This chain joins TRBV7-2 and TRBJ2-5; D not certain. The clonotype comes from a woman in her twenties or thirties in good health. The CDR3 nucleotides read TGTGCCAGCAGCTCTTTAACTTTTCCCCAAGAGACCCAGTACTTC. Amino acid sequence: CASSSLTFPQETQYF.